These 12 T cell receptor beta chains were sequenced from one sample in a study of sequential checkpoint blockade in melanoma. This sample's treatment: randomized to nivolumab then ipilimumab (arm A) or the reverse (arm B). The data were produced by immunoSEQ multiplex PCR, yet TCRdb's version contains in-frame clones alone and is incomplete. Of 10,000 to 15,000 clones listed, over 20% were seen once; the top ten hold roughly 6.5%. Sequencing was performed on tumor tissue (inferred from file names), taken from a patient given nivolumab and ipilimumab in sequence. These receptors originate from a human donor with melanoma.

This chain joins TRBV6-8 and TRBJ1-2, with TRBD1 identical over 7 bases. This CDR3 has 14 residues. Trimming took 0 bases from V and 4 from J; bases not matched to a gene: 2. CDR1 is MNHGY and CDR2 is SAAAGT in the germline V gene. The CDR3 loop reads CASSYSKGAYGYTF. The CDR3 nucleotides are TGTGCCAGCAGTTACTCGAAGGGGGCCTATGGCTACACCTTC.

The rearrangement links TRBV15 to TRBJ2-3; tentative D call: TRBD1 (5 bases). The CDR3 consists of 15 residues. Trimming pared 2 bases from V and 4 bases from J, leaving 13 bases between. Germline loops: CDR1 LNHNV, CDR2 YYDKDF (reference sequence). CDR3 in DNA: TGTGCCACCAGCAGAAGGGGTCTTGCAGCAGATACGCAGTATTTT. Its protein is CATSRRGLAADTQYF. The whole variable domain, remainder taken from reference TRBV15 and TRBJ2-3, is DAMVIQNPRYQVTQFGKPVTLSCSQTLNHNVMYWYQQKSSQAPKLLFHYYDKDFNNEADTPDNFQSRRPNTSFCFLDIRSPGLGDTAMYLCATSRRGLAADTQYFGPGTRLTVL.

This clone was seen ten or more times. The chain couples TRBV11-3 to TRBJ1-4; a possible D gene is TRBD1 (5 bases). V lost 0 bases, J lost 8 bases, and 10 bases lay in between. CDR3 length equals 14 residues. From germline, CDR1 is SGHNT and CDR2 YENEEA. CDR3 loop: CASSLEGAGEKLFF. The DNA of the CDR3 is TGTGCCAGCAGCTTAGAAGGGGCGGGAGAAAAACTGTTTTTT.

This chain links TRBV19 with TRBJ2-4; 7 nucleotides line up with TRBD1. J lost 0 bases, V lost 3 bases, and 11 bases had no gene match. The germline V gene has CDR1 LNHDA and CDR2 SQIVND (reference sequence). This CDR3 has 18 amino acids. The DNA of the CDR3 is TGTGCCAGTAGTATTTCCGGGACAGTAAATCTAGCCAAAAACATTCAGTACTTC. Its translation: CASSISGTVNLAKNIQYF.

The chain is built from TRBV11-3 and TRBJ1-2; 11 bases agree with TRBD1. J was trimmed by 5 bases and V by 3 bases; bases with no gene match: 5. The germline CDR1 and CDR2 sequences are SGHNT and YENEEA. This CDR3 contains 15 residues. The CDR3 spells CASSFTGTGGYGYTF. The CDR3 nucleotides read TGTGCCAGCAGCTTCACCGGGACAGGGGGATATGGCTACACCTTC.

V usage is TRBV30 and J usage is TRBJ2-3; 16 bases are a match to TRBD2. V shed 0 bases, J shed 4 bases, and the junction held 1 base outside the gene matches. This CDR3 spans 16 amino acids. Germline lookup yields CDR1 GTSNPN and CDR2 SVGIG (reference sequence). The CDR3, as DNA: TGTGCCTGGAGTGTCGGGACTAGCGGGAGGGCAGATACGCAGTATTTT. Its translation is CAWSVGTSGRADTQYF.

By share, this clone ranks as medium-sized. This sequence joins TRBV6-8 and TRBJ2-3; 9 nucleotides agree with TRBD2. V was clipped by 8 bases and J by 4 bases; unmatched bases: 7. CDR3 size: 14 residues. Looked up from germline, CDR1 is MNHGY and CDR2 is SAAAGT. CDR3 protein: CASGLAGSADTQYF. CDR3 coding DNA: TGTGCCAGCGGGCTAGCGGGGAGCGCAGATACGCAGTATTTT.

The J gene is TRBJ1-4, the V gene TRBV5-1, with D tentatively TRBD1 (5 bases). Trimming cost V 0 bases and J 4 bases, with 16 bases left between them. This CDR3 has 17 amino acids. The germline V gene has CDR1 SGHRS and CDR2 YFSETQ. This CDR3 reads CASSLGVQQGYNEKLFF. The CDR3 nucleotides read TGCGCCAGCAGCTTGGGGGTGCAGCAGGGTTATAATGAAAAACTGTTTTTT.

This clone has more than one count but fewer than ten. The J gene is TRBJ1-4, the V gene TRBV9; D is uncertain. Trimming removed 2 bases at V and 2 bases at J, with 4 bases between. Germline assignment: CDR1 SGDLS and CDR2 YYNGEE. The CDR3 extends over 13 amino acids. Here the CDR3 DNA reads TGTGCCAGCAGCGTGGCGACTAATGAAAAACTGTTTTTT. It is translated as CASSVATNEKLFF.

Within the sample, this clone is medium-sized. The genes are TRBV18 and TRBJ2-7; 8 nucleotides agree with TRBD1. Per germline, CDR1 KGHSH and CDR2 LQKENI. The V and J ends lost 3 bases and 7 bases, in that order; junction bases with no gene match: 8. The CDR3 spans 14 residues. This CDR3 is CASSPSTGEREQYF. The CDR3 region has the DNA TGTGCCAGCTCACCGTCGACAGGGGAAAGAGAGCAGTACTTC.

CDR3 residues: CASSLVRDSKPTGELFF. CDR3 DNA sequence: TGCGCCAGCAGCTTGGTAAGGGACAGTAAACCAACCGGGGAGCTGTTTTTT. The chain carries TRBV5-1 and TRBJ2-2; 7 bases line up with TRBD1. This CDR3 region has 17 residues. V trimming: 0 bases; J trimming: 5 bases; junction bases outside the gene matches: 10. CDR1 and CDR2 (germline): SGHRS, YFSETQ.

In this sample, this clone turned up many times. This rearrangement joins TRBV4-1 to TRBJ1-1; unclear D gene. Trimming cost V 1 base and J 6 bases, with 15 bases left between them. Per germline, CDR1 MGHRA and CDR2 YSYEKL. This CDR3 has 15 residues. The CDR3: CASSQVVLTVAEAFF. CDR3 nucleotide sequence: TGCGCCAGCAGCCAAGTCGTACTTACCGTGGCTGAAGCTTTCTTT.